The 2 T cell receptor beta chains below all came from one sample that was sequenced in a study of Ad26.COV2.S vaccination and SARS-CoV-2 variants. Treatment specified: about 20 received Ad26.COV2.S at low or high dose, single or two shots; 5 received placebo; per-sample allocation not given. Day 63 following the first vaccine or placebo injection was when the samples were taken. Clones were sequenced by immunoSEQ multiplex PCR, and TCRdb holds only the in-frame ones, with some missing. The sample includes around 340,000 clones, 75% to 90% of them seen just once. Sequences were derived from peripheral blood, sampled in a trial of Ad26.COV2.S vaccine versus placebo. These receptors were obtained from a person aged 18 to 65 who received the Ad26.COV2.S COVID-19 vaccine or a placebo.

This rearrangement joins TRBV3-1 (or the pseudogene TRBV3-2) to TRBJ2-3, with unresolved D. Deletions cut 3 bases from V and 0 bases from J, with 7 bases between. Germline V gene sequence: CDR1 LGHDT, CDR2 YNNKEL (reference sequence). This CDR3 has 14 amino acids. CDR3 loop: CASSQQVSTDTQYF. The DNA of the CDR3 is TGTGCCAGCAGCCAGCAGGTTAGCACAGATACGCAGTATTTT.

This sequence joins TRBV28 and TRBJ2-3; D remains ambiguous. Trimming shortened V by 6 bases and J by 2 bases, and 9 bases separated the two germline ends. Germline-derived CDR1 and CDR2 are MDHEN and SYDVKM. The CDR3 has 13 residues. As DNA, the CDR3 is TGTGCCAGCAGACGGGCCCACACAGATACGCAGTATTTT. It translates to CASRRAHTDTQYF. The variable domain in full, completed from reference TRBV28 and TRBJ2-3, reads DVKVTQSSRYLVKRTGEKVFLECVQDMDHENMFWYRQDPGLGLRLIYFSYDVKMKEKGDIPEGYSVSREKKERFSLILESASTNQTSMYLCASRRAHTDTQYFGPGTRLTVL.